This T cell receptor (beta chain) was sequenced for a study of blood T cell repertoires in COVID-19. Study context: Material from acute and convalescent COVID-19 was sourced from the United States, Italy and Spain. T cells, B-cell-depleted T cells, or PBMCs supplied cDNA or gDNA.

In the original processing: Reference gene primers were amplified, and this amplification served to estimate nucleated cell counts. Profiled with immunoSEQ multiplex PCR; TCRdb holds only in-frame clones, not every one. That table supplies the V and J calls and clone size; D and trimming were determined from the DNA. The sample shows about 280,000 clones, more than 80% of them seen only once. The CDR3 contains 12 residues. Trimming pared 8 bases from V and 1 base from J, leaving 8 bases between. CDR1 is MNHEY and CDR2 is SVGAGI in the germline V gene. J is TRBJ1-1 and V is TRBV6-5, with D unresolved. The TCR originated in a woman aged 25 to 39 with active or convalescent COVID-19. Material for sequencing was peripheral blood. This chain's CDR3 is CASFRGNTEAFF. The CDR3 DNA is TGTGCCAGCTTCCGGGGGAACACTGAAGCTTTCTTT.